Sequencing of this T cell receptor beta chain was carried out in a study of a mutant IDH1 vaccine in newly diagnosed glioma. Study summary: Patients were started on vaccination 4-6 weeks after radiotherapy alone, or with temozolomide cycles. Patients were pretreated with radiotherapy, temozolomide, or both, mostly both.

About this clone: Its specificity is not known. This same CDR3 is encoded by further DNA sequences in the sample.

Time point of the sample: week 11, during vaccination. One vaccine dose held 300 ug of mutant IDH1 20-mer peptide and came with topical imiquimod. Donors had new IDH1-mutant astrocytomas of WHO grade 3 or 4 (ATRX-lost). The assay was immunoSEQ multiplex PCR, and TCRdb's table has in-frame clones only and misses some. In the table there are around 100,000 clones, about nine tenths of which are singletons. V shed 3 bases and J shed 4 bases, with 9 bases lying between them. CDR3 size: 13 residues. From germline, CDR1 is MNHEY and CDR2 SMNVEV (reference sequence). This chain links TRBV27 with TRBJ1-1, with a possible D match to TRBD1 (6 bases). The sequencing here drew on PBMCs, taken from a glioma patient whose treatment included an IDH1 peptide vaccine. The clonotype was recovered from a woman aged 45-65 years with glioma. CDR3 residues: CASSLGGGTEAFF. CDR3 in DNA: TGTGCCAGCAGTTTGGGGGGCGGCACTGAAGCTTTCTTT.